The next 27 T cell receptor beta chains were all read from a single sample in a study of blood T cell repertoires in COVID-19. Method: immunoSEQ multiplex PCR; TCRdb's copy keeps in-frame clones and lacks some. The sample lists 120,000 to 150,000 clones; around 80% were seen once. The sample comprised PBMCs or T cells enriched from blood (not recorded which). All receptors derive from a woman aged 18-29 years who had been exposed to COVID-19.

In this sample, this clone turned up once. The chain is built from TRBV30 and TRBJ1-6, with TRBD1 matching 8 bases. This CDR3 is built from 14 residues. V lost 3 bases and J lost 10; bases outside the gene matches: 8. Germline CDR1 GTSNPN, CDR2 SVGIG (reference sequence). The CDR3 spells CAWRENRGASPLHF. As DNA, the CDR3 is TGTGCCTGGAGAGAGAACAGGGGGGCGTCACCCCTCCACTTT.

The chain uses TRBV9 and TRBJ2-5; 12 bases line up with TRBD2. The germline CDR1 and CDR2 sequences are SGDLS and YYNGEE. This CDR3 is 15 amino acids long. J lost 6 bases, V lost 1 base, and 4 bases had no gene match. CDR3 in DNA: TGTGCCAGCAGCGTACTAGCGGGAGGGTTGAAGACCCAGTACTTC. Translation gives CASSVLAGGLKTQYF.

CDR3 sequence: CASSLMVAYNSPLHF. The CDR3, as DNA: TGTGCCAGCAGCTTAATGGTGGCATATAATTCACCCCTCCACTTT. The rearrangement links TRBV7-9 to TRBJ1-6; D gene ambiguous. Trimming left V 2 bases short and J 4 bases short, with 9 bases between. Germline V CDR1 and CDR2: SEHNR, FQNEAQ (reference sequence). The CDR3 covers 15 residues.

This clone was counted a few times. The chain recombines TRBV28 with TRBJ2-7; 10 positions match TRBD1. The CDR3 contains 14 residues. CDR1 and CDR2 from the germline V gene are MDHEN and SYDVKM. The CDR3 bases are TGTGCAACCCTTCCGGGACAGGGGACCTACGAGCAGTACTTC. Its translation: CATLPGQGTYEQYF.

V gene TRBV28 combines with J gene TRBJ2-1; the match to TRBD2 covers 11 bases. This CDR3 comprises 15 residues. With 6 bases clipped from V and 5 bases from J, the junction kept 6 bases outside the gene matches. Germline V lookup: CDR1 MDHEN, CDR2 SYDVKM. The CDR3 DNA reads TGTGCCAGCAGGACGACTAGCGGGATCAACAATGAGCAGTTCTTC. It codes for CASRTTSGINNEQFF.

This sequence joins TRBV12-5 and TRBJ2-3; D remains ambiguous. The CDR3 covers 12 residues. CDR1 and CDR2 from the germline V gene are LGHNT and FRNRAP. The V and J ends lost 5 bases and 4 bases respectively, with 7 bases between them. In DNA, the CDR3 is TGTGCTAGTGGTCCACGAGCAGATACGCAGTATTTT. This translates into CASGPRADTQYF.

The chain is built from TRBV4-1 and TRBJ2-7; a possible D gene is TRBD2 (5 bases). CDR3 size: 15 residues. Trimming removed 0 bases from V and 3 bases from J, with 12 bases in between. Germline V gene data show CDR1 as MGHRA and CDR2 as YSYEKL. CDR3 bases: TGCGCCAGCAGCCAAGAAGTGGGCGGGTTCTACGAGCAGTACTTC. It encodes CASSQEVGGFYEQYF.

This chain uses TRBV5-1 with TRBJ2-1, with 13 bases lining up with TRBD2. This CDR3 region has 20 residues. J was trimmed by 0 bases and V by 5 bases; bases with no gene match: 14. CDR1 and CDR2 (germline): SGHRS, YFSETQ. The CDR3 DNA follows: TGCGCCAGCAGTCCCATCGGACTAGCGGGAGTCAAGAACTCCTACAATGAGCAGTTCTTC. This codes for CASSPIGLAGVKNSYNEQFF.

The chain has TRBV6-2 or TRBV6-3 and TRBJ2-1; TRBD2 matches at 14 bases. V shed 6 bases and J 6 bases; nucleotides not matched to a gene: 4. CDR3 length equals 15 residues. Germline CDR1 is MNHEY and CDR2 is SVGEGT. The CDR3 DNA reads TGTGCCAGCAGCCCGGGACTAGCGGGAGTCAATGAGCAGTTCTTC. Residues: CASSPGLAGVNEQFF.

The chain uses TRBV15 and TRBJ2-1, with 8 bases lining up with TRBD2. The CDR3 runs 15 residues. V shed 6 bases, J shed 2 bases, and the junction held 6 bases outside the gene matches. From germline, CDR1 is LNHNV and CDR2 YYDKDF (reference sequence). CDR3 region: CATRNGRVTYNEQFF. In DNA form, the CDR3 reads TGTGCCACCAGAAACGGGAGGGTGACCTACAATGAGCAGTTCTTC.

The V gene is TRBV29-1, the J gene TRBJ1-2; weak D call: TRBD1 (5 bases). Trimming left V 2 bases short and J 7 bases short, with 8 bases between. CDR3 size: 11 residues. Germline V gene data show CDR1 as SQVTM and CDR2 as ANQGSEA. This CDR3 reads CSVEQGGGYTF. DNA of the CDR3: TGCAGCGTTGAACAGGGTGGTGGCTACACCTTC.

In this sample, this clone turned up a few times. This specimen includes other DNA sequences encoding the same CDR3. J is TRBJ2-7 and V is TRBV19, with D possibly TRBD2 on 6 matching bases. The CDR3 covers 14 residues. CDR1 is LNHDA, CDR2 SQIVND, per germline (reference sequence). V was clipped by 3 bases and J by 0 bases, with 9 bases between them. DNA for the CDR3: TGTGCCAGTAGTATCTCTAGCGACTCCTACGAGCAGTACTTC. Translating gives CASSISSDSYEQYF.

The CDR3 DNA reads TGTGCCAGCTCACCGGACAGGGGGGGATTCCATGAGCAGTTCTTC. This sequence encodes CASSPDRGGFHEQFF. The rearrangement joins TRBV18 to TRBJ2-1; TRBD1 matches 10 bases. Losses at the gene ends were 3 bases for V and 8 bases for J; bases not matched to a gene: 7. Germline assignment: CDR1 KGHSH and CDR2 LQKENI. This CDR3 spans 15 amino acids.

V usage is TRBV28 and J usage is TRBJ2-3; 8 bases align to TRBD1. Germline CDR1 MDHEN, CDR2 SYDVKM. Trimming took 6 bases from V and 2 from J; bases not matched to a gene: 1. This CDR3 spans 13 amino acids. CDR3 DNA: TGTGCCAGCAGGACAGGGGCCACAGATACGCAGTATTTT. Protein sequence: CASRTGATDTQYF.

The genes are TRBV12-5 and TRBJ2-2; maybe TRBD1 (6 bases). The CDR3 runs to 15 residues. Trimming removed 6 bases from V and 0 bases from J, with 11 bases in between. Germline V gene data show CDR1 as LGHNT and CDR2 as FRNRAP. CDR3 amino acids: CASGRGTTNTGELFF. As DNA, the CDR3 is TGTGCTAGTGGCCGAGGGACAACGAACACCGGGGAGCTGTTTTTT.

The V gene is TRBV2, the J gene TRBJ1-2; D is possibly TRBD1 (5 bases). V was shortened by 6 bases and J by 0 bases, with 14 bases between the two germline ends. From germline, CDR1 is SNHLY and CDR2 FYNNEI. This CDR3 has 15 amino acids. CDR3 bases: TGTGCCAGCAGCGCCCCCGACAGATCTAACTATGGCTACACCTTC. Its translation is CASSAPDRSNYGYTF. Supplemented by reference TRBV2 and TRBJ1-2, the full variable domain reads EPEVTQTPSHQVTQMGQEVILRCVPISNHLYFYWYRQILGQKVEFLVSFYNNEISEKSEIFDDQFSVERPDGSNFTLKIRSTKLEDSAMYFCASSAPDRSNYGYTFGSGTRLTVV.

This clone has more than one count but fewer than ten. The rearrangement links TRBV18 to TRBJ1-1; the match to TRBD1 covers 9 bases. Germline V gene sequence: CDR1 KGHSH, CDR2 LQKENI. The trim removed 4 bases at V and 0 bases at J, leaving 6 bases unmatched. This CDR3 has 16 residues. CDR3 nucleotide sequence: TGTGCCAGCTCACAAACCGGGACAGGGATGAACACTGAAGCTTTCTTT. Its protein is CASSQTGTGMNTEAFF.

The V gene is TRBV7-8, the J gene TRBJ2-1, with D perhaps TRBD1 (6 bases). The CDR3 extends over 15 amino acids. Trimming removed 4 bases from V and 4 bases from J, with 14 bases in between. Germline-derived CDR1 and CDR2 are SGHVS and FQNEAQ. CDR3 nucleotide sequence: TGTGCCAGCAGCTACCCCGCAGGGGCGTACAATGAGCAGTTCTTC. Encoded protein: CASSYPAGAYNEQFF.

The rearrangement links TRBV19 to TRBJ2-5; D might be TRBD1 (6 bases). The length of the CDR3 is 13 residues. V gave up 6 bases and J gave up 5 bases, with 13 bases separating them. Germline V gives CDR1 LNHDA, CDR2 SQIVND (reference sequence). The CDR3 DNA is TGTGCCAGTAGCTCCAGGGGAAGGGAGACCCAGTACTTC. Amino acid sequence: CASSSRGRETQYF.

The chain combines TRBV30 with TRBJ1-5; 8 bases match TRBD1. The CDR3 contains 17 residues. Germline CDR1 is GTSNPN and CDR2 is SVGIG (reference sequence). V was pared by 5 bases and J by 0 bases, with 12 bases of the junction left unmatched. This CDR3 is CAWRRGTGKFSNQPQHF. CDR3 bases: TGTGCCTGGCGAAGGGGGACAGGAAAATTTAGCAATCAGCCCCAGCATTTT.

For the CDR3, the DNA is TGTGCCAGCGGAAGACAGGGGGGAAGCAATCAGCCCCAGCATTTT. Its protein product is CASGRQGGSNQPQHF. The chain has TRBV6-5 and TRBJ1-5; 9 bases fit TRBD1. J was trimmed by 1 base and V by 8 bases; bases with no gene match: 6. The CDR3 contains 15 residues. CDR1 is MNHEY and CDR2 is SVGAGI in the germline V gene.

The chain employs TRBV18 and TRBJ1-2; TRBD1 is a possible D gene (6 bases). V shed 6 bases and J shed 0 bases, with 11 bases lying between them. CDR3 size: 14 residues. CDR1 and CDR2 from the germline V gene are KGHSH and LQKENI. DNA for the CDR3: TGTGCCAGCTCCATGGACAGAGCTAACTATGGCTACACCTTC. Translated: CASSMDRANYGYTF.

The chain is built from TRBV9 and TRBJ2-3, with 7 bases that match TRBD2. Trimming at V came to 2 bases and at J to 2 bases, leaving 5 bases not matched to a gene. The CDR3 spans 15 residues. Germline lookup yields CDR1 SGDLS and CDR2 YYNGEE. The CDR3 DNA reads as TGTGCCAGCAGCGTCGGAGGGACTAACACAGATACGCAGTATTTT. Translating gives CASSVGGTNTDTQYF.

The chain employs TRBV19 and TRBJ2-3; D might be TRBD2 (6 bases). The CDR3 extends over 15 amino acids. The germline V and J ends were trimmed by 6 bases and 0 bases, with 13 bases remaining between them. Germline V gene sequence: CDR1 LNHDA, CDR2 SQIVND (reference sequence). The CDR3 region is CASRAGLSSTDTQYF. The CDR3 region has the DNA TGTGCCAGTAGGGCGGGGCTTTCTAGCACAGATACGCAGTATTTT.

J is TRBJ1-3 and V is TRBV5-1, with a weak D call TRBD1 (6 bases). The CDR3 is 16 amino acids. The ends were cut back, 0 bases at V and 4 bases at J, with 14 bases in the middle. Germline V gene lookup returns CDR1 SGHRS and CDR2 YFSETQ. This chain's CDR3 is CASSLVDGGGGNTIYF. Written as DNA, the CDR3 is TGCGCCAGCAGCTTGGTTGATGGGGGCGGCGGAAACACCATATATTTT.

The chain carries TRBV5-8 and TRBJ1-6; TRBD1 matches at 7 bases. The CDR3 runs to 15 residues. The junction had 8 bases not matched to a gene; V was cut back by 4 bases and J by 7 bases. Germline V CDR1 and CDR2: SGHTS, YDEGEE. As DNA, the CDR3 is TGTGCCAGCAGCCTGGAGGGACAGCTGAATTCACCCCTCCACTTT. This encodes CASSLEGQLNSPLHF. The full variable domain, rest sourced from reference TRBV5-8 and TRBJ1-6, is EAGVTQSPTHLIKTRGQQATLRCSPISGHTSVYWYQQALGLGLQFLLWYDEGEERNRGNFPPRFSGRQFPNYSSELNVNALELEDSALYLCASSLEGQLNSPLHFGNGTRLTVT.

The V call is TRBV6-4, the J call TRBJ2-1, with D tentatively TRBD2 (5 bases). Deletions cut 2 bases from V and 9 bases from J, with 14 bases between. Germline V gene data show CDR1 as MRHNA and CDR2 as SNTAGT. The CDR3 extends over 14 amino acids. The CDR3: CASSDEGEPSEQFF. The CDR3 coding sequence is TGTGCCAGCAGTGACGAGGGTGAACCCAGTGAGCAGTTCTTC.